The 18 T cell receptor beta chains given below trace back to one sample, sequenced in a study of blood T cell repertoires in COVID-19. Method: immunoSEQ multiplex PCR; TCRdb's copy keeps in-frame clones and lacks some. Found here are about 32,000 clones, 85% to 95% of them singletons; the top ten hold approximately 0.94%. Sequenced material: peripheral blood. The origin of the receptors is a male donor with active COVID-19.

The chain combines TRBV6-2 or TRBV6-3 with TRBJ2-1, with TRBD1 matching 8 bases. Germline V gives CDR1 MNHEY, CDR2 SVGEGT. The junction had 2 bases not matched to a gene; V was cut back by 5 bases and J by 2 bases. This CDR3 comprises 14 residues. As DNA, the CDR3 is TGTGCCAGCAGTGACAGGGGCCCCTACAATGAGCAGTTCTTC. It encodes CASSDRGPYNEQFF.

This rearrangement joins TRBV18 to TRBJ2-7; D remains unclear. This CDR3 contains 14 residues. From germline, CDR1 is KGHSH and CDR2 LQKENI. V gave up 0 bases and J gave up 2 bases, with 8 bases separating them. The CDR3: CASSPPGDAYEQYF. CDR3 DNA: TGTGCCAGCTCACCACCTGGAGACGCCTACGAGCAGTACTTC. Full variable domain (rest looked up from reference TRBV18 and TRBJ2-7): NAGVMQNPRHLVRRRGQEARLRCSPMKGHSHVYWYRQLPEEGLKFMVYLQKENIIDESGMPKERFSAEFPKEGPSILRIQQVVRGDSAAYFCASSPPGDAYEQYFGPGTRLTVT.

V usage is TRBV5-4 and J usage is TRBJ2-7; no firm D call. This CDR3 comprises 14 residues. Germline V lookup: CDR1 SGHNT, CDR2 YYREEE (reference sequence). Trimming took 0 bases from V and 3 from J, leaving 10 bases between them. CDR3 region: CASSLGHRDYEQYF. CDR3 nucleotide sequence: TGTGCCAGCAGCTTGGGGCACAGAGACTACGAGCAGTACTTC.

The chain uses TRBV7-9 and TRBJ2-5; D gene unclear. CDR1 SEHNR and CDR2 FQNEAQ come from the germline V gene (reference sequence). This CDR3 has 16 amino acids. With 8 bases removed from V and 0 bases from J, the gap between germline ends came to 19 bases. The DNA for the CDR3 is TGTGCCAGCTCTCCCCGGAGATACGCCAACCAAGAGACCCAGTACTTC. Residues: CASSPRRYANQETQYF. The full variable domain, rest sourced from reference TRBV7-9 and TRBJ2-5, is DTGVSQNPRHKITKRGQNVTFRCDPISEHNRLYWYRQTLGQGPEFLTYFQNEAQLEKSRLLSDRFSAERPKGSFSTLEIQRTEQGDSAMYLCASSPRRYANQETQYFGPGTRLLVL.

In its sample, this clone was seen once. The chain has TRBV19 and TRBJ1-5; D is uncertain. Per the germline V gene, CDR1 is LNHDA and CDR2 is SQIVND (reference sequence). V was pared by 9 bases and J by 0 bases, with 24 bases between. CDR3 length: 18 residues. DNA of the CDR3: TGTGCCAGCCACGCGGGTTTGGCCCCACGCTATAGCAATCAGCCCCAGCATTTT. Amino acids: CASHAGLAPRYSNQPQHF. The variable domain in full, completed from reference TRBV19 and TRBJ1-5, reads DGGITQSPKYLFRKEGQNVTLSCEQNLNHDAMYWYRQDPGQGLRLIYYSQIVNDFQKGDIAEGYSVSREKKESFPLTVTSAQKNPTAFYLCASHAGLAPRYSNQPQHFGDGTRLSIL.

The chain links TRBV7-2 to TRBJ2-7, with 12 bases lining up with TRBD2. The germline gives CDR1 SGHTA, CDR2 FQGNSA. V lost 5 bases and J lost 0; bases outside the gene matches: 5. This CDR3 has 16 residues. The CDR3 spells CASSPRLAGASYEQYF. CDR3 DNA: TGTGCCAGCAGCCCCCGACTAGCGGGAGCCTCCTACGAGCAGTACTTC.

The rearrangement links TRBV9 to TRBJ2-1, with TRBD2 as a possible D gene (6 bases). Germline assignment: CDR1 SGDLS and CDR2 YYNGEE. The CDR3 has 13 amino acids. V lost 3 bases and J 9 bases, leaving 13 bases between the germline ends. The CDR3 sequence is CASSAGTPIEQFF. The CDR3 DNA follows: TGTGCCAGCAGCGCCGGGACTCCAATTGAGCAGTTCTTC.

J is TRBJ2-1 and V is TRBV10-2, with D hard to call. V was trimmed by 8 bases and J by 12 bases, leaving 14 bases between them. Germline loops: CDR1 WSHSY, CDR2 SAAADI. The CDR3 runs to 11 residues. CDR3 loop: CASRAGGGQFF. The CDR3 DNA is TGCGCCAGCCGCGCTGGTGGCGGGCAGTTCTTC.

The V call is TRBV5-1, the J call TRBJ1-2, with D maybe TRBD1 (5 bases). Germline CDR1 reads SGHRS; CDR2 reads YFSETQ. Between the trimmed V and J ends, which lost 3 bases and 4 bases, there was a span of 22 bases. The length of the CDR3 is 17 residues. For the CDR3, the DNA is TGCGCCAGCAGCTACTGGGAAGGGCGGCAGGGAGGCTATGGCTACACCTTC. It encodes CASSYWEGRQGGYGYTF.

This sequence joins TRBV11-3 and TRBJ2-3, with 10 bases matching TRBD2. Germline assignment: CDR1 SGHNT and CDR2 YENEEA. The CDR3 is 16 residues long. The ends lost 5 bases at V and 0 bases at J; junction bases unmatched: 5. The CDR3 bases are TGTGCCAGCAGCCCATTAGCGGGGGGCAGCACAGATACGCAGTATTTT. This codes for CASSPLAGGSTDTQYF. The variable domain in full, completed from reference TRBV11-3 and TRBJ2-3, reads EAGVVQSPRYKIIEKKQPVAFWCNPISGHNTLYWYLQNLGQGPELLIRYENEEAVDDSQLPKDRFSAERLKGVDSTLKIQPAELGDSAVYLCASSPLAGGSTDTQYFGPGTRLTVL.

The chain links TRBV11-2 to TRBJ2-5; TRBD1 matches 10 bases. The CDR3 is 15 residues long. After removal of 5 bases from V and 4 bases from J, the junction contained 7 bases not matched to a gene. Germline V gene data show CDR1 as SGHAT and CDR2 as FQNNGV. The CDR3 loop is CASSLWTGGLETQYF. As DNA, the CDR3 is TGTGCCAGCAGCCTTTGGACAGGGGGACTAGAGACCCAGTACTTC.

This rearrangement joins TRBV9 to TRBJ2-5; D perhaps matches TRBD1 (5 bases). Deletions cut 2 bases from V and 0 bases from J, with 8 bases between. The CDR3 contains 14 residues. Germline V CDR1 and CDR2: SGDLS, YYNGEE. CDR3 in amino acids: CASSVSDNQETQYF. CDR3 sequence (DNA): TGTGCCAGCAGCGTCTCGGACAACCAAGAGACCCAGTACTTC.

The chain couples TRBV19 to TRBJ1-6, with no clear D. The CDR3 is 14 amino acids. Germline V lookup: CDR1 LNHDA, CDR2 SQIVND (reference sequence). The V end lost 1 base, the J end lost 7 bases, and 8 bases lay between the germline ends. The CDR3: CASSIGQLNSPLHF. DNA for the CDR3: TGTGCCAGTAGTATAGGACAATTAAATTCACCCCTCCACTTT.

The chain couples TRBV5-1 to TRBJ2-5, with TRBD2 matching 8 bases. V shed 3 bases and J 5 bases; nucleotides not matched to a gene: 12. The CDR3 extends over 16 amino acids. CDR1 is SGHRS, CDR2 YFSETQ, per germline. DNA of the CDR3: TGCGCCAGCAGCTGGGGCCGCGGGACTAGTCCGGAGACCCAGTACTTC. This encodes CASSWGRGTSPETQYF.

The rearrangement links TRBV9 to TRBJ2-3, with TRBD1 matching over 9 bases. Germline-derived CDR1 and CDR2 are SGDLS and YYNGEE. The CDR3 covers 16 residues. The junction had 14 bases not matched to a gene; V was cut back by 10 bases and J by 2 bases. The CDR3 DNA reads TGTGCCCCGATACAGACGGGACAGGGAGACACAGATACGCAGTATTTT. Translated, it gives CAPIQTGQGDTDTQYF.

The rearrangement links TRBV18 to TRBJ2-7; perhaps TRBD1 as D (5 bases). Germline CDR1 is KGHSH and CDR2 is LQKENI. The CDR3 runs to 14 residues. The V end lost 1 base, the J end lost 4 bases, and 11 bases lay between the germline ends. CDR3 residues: CASSPRKGPYEQYF. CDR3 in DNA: TGTGCCAGCTCACCACGGAAGGGGCCGTACGAGCAGTACTTC.

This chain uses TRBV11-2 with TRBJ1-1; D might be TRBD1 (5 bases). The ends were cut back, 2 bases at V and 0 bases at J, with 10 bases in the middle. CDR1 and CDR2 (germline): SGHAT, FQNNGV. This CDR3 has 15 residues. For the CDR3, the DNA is TGTGCCAGCAGCTTACAACCACAGGTGAACACTGAAGCTTTCTTT. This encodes CASSLQPQVNTEAFF.

Written as DNA, the CDR3 is TGTGCCATCAGTGGCCCGGGACAGGGGCGCACTGAAGCTTTCTTT. Its protein is CAISGPGQGRTEAFF. This sequence joins TRBV10-3 and TRBJ1-1, with 10 nucleotides matching TRBD1. Germline-derived CDR1 and CDR2 are ENHRY and SYGVKD. The CDR3 loop spans 15 amino acids. V lost 4 bases and J lost 4; bases outside the gene matches: 6.